The sequence of this TCR beta chain was determined in a study of blood T cell repertoires in COVID-19. Study at large: Sources were T cells, B-cell-depleted T cells, or PBMCs; the material itself was cDNA or gDNA.

Clones were read by immunoSEQ multiplex PCR, and TCRdb kept only the in-frame ones, dropping some. The profile shows 120,000 to 150,000 clones, about 80% of them singletons. Each participant's cohort was designated according to participant-reported clinical history. In the 2 weeks before study entry, exposed participants met a COVID-19 case, which was PCR-confirmed or clinician-diagnosed. The ends lost 4 bases at V and 2 bases at J; junction bases unmatched: 9. The CDR3 sequence is 15 residues long. Germline V gene sequence: CDR1 GTSNPN, CDR2 SVGIG (reference sequence). This TCR was recovered from a woman under 30 who had been exposed to COVID-19. Sequencing was done on a sample of PBMCs or T cells enriched from blood (not recorded which). The chain links TRBV30 to TRBJ2-3; TRBD2 matches at 7 bases. The CDR3 sequence: CAWTPSGMTTDTQYF. The CDR3 region has the DNA TGTGCCTGGACGCCTAGCGGCATGACCACAGATACGCAGTATTTT.